This TCR beta chain was sequenced during a study of cytotoxic CD8 clonotypes in ibrutinib-treated CLL. The overall study: Collecting the response samples happened after a median 12 months of treatment, with a range of 6 to 36.

The table came from immunoSEQ multiplex PCR; TCRdb's copy has only in-frame clones and leaves some out. The data contain about 270,000 clones, approximately 76% of them seen just once; the ten biggest clones take up around 5.1%. CDR3 size: 11 residues. V lost 2 bases and J lost 1, with 0 bases in between. CDR1 and CDR2 (germline): LNHNV, YYDKDF (reference sequence). The J gene is TRBJ2-7, the V gene TRBV15, with D unresolved. The material was PBMCs, obtained at disease progression, from a patient treated with ibrutinib. The TCR comes from a human donor with chronic lymphocytic leukemia. Here the CDR3 DNA reads TGTGCCACCAGCAGATCCTACGAGCAGTACTTC. Protein product: CATSRSYEQYF.